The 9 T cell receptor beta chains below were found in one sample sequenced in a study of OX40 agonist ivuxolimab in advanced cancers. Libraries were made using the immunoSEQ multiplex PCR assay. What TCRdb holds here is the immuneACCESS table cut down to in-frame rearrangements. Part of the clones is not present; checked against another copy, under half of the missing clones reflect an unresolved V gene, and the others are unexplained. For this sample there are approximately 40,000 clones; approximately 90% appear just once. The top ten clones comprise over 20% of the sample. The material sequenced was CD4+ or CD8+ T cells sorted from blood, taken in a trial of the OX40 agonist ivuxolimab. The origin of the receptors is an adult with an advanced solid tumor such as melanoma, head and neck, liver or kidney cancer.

The chain's CDR3 is CAIKSETGGTEAFF. CDR3 nucleotides: TGTGCCATCAAGTCCGAGACAGGGGGCACTGAAGCTTTCTTT. The rearrangement links TRBV10-3 to TRBJ1-1, with TRBD1 matching 9 bases. The CDR3 contains 14 residues. The V segment lost 7 bases and the J segment 4 bases; nucleotides outside the gene matches: 7. CDR1 is ENHRY and CDR2 is SYGVKD in the germline V gene.

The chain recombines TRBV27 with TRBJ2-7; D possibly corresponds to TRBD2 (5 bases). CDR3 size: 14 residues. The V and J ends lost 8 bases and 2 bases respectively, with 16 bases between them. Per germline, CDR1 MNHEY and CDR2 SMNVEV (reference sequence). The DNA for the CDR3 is TGTGCCAGCGGACTGAGGGCAGGACCCTACGAGCAGTACTTC. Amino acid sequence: CASGLRAGPYEQYF.

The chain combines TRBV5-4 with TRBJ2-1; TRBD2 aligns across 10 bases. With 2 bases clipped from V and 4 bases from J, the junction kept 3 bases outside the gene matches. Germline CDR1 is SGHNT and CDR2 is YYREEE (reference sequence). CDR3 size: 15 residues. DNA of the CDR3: TGTGCCAGCAGCTTCTGGACTAGCGGATACAATGAGCAGTTCTTC. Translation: CASSFWTSGYNEQFF.

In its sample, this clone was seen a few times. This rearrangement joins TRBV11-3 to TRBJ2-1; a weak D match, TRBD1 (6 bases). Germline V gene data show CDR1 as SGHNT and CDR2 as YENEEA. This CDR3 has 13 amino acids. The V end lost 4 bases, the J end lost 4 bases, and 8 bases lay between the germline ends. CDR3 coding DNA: TGTGCCAGCAGCTCCCAGGGGTACAATGAGCAGTTCTTC. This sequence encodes CASSSQGYNEQFF.

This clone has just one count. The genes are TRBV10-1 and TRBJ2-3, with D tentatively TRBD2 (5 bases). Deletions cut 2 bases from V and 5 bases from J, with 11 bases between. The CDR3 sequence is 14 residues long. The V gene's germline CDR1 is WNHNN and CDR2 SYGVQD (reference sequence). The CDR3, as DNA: TGCGCCAGCAGTGAGAGAGACGGAGGAGATACGCAGTATTTT. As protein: CASSERDGGDTQYF.

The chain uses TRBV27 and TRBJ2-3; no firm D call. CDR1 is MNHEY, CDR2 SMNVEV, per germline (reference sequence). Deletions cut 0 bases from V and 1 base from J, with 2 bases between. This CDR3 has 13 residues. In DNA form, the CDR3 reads TGTGCCAGCAGTTTATCTCGCACAGATACGCAGTATTTT. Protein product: CASSLSRTDTQYF.

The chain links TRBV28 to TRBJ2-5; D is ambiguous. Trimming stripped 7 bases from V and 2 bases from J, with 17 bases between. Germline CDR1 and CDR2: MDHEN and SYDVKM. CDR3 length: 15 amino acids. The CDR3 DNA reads TGTGCCAGCACCGCAGGTCCGCTTTTGCAAGAGACCCAGTACTTC. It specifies CASTAGPLLQETQYF.

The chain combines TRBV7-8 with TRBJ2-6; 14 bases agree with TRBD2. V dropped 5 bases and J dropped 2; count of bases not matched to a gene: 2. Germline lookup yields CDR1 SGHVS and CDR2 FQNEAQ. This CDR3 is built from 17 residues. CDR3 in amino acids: CASSQGLAGAGANVLTF. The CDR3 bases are TGTGCCAGCAGCCAGGGACTAGCGGGAGCTGGGGCCAACGTCCTGACTTTC. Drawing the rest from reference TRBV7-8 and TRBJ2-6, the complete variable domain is GAGVSQSPRYKVAKRGQDVALRCDPISGHVSLFWYQQALGQGPEFLTYFQNEAQLDKSGLPSDRFFAERPEGSVSTLKIQRTQQEDSAVYLCASSQGLAGAGANVLTFGAGSRLTVL.

CDR3 loop: CASSYSIPGSWETQYF. The DNA for the CDR3 is TGTGCCAGCAGTTACTCGATCCCGGGTTCATGGGAGACCCAGTACTTC. V usage is TRBV6-5 and J usage is TRBJ2-5; D not resolved. Germline assignment: CDR1 MNHEY and CDR2 SVGAGI. This CDR3 is built from 16 residues. V gave up 0 bases and J gave up 5 bases, with 16 bases separating them.